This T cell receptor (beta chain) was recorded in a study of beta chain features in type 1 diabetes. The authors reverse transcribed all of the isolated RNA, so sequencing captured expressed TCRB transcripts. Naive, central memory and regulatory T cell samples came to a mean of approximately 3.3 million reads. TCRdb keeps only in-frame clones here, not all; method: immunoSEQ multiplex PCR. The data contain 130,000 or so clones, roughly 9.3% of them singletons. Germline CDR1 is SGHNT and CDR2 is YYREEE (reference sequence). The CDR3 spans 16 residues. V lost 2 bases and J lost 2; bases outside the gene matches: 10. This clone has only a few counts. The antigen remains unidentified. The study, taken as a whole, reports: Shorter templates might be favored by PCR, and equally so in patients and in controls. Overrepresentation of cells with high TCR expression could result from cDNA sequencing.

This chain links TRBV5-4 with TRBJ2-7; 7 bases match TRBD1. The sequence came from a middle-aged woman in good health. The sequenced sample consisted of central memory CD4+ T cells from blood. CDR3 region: CASSLPGQRFAYEQYF. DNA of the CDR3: TGTGCCAGCAGCTTACCGGGACAGAGATTCGCCTACGAGCAGTACTTC.